Presented here are 25 T cell receptor beta chains from one specimen sequenced in a study of blood T cell repertoires in COVID-19. Clones were sequenced by immunoSEQ multiplex PCR, and TCRdb holds only the in-frame ones, with some missing. The sample lists about 110,000 clones; 75% to 90% were seen once. Input material: peripheral blood. The receptor set was obtained from a woman in her forties with acute or convalescent COVID-19.

This chain uses TRBV30 with TRBJ2-6; D gene ambiguous. CDR3 size: 13 residues. Germline values: CDR1 GTSNPN, CDR2 SVGIG (reference sequence). With 0 bases removed from V and 4 bases from J, the gap between germline ends came to 4 bases. In DNA, the CDR3 is TGTGCCTGGAGTGTACAAGGGGCCAACGTCCTGACTTTC. It is translated as CAWSVQGANVLTF.

The chain couples TRBV4-2 to TRBJ1-2, with D possibly TRBD1 on 6 matching bases. Trimming took 3 bases from V and 4 from J, leaving 18 bases between them. CDR1 is LGHNA and CDR2 is YNFKEQ in the germline V gene. There are 16 residues in the CDR3. The DNA of the CDR3 is TGTGCCAGCAGCCACGGCAGGGGTCCCGATTTCTATGGCTACACCTTC. Protein: CASSHGRGPDFYGYTF.

The CDR3 DNA is TGTGCCAGCAGTTCATCCCCGGGACAGGGGAACACTGAAGCTTTCTTT. Residues: CASSSSPGQGNTEAFF. V is TRBV6-6 and J is TRBJ1-1; 9 nucleotides align to TRBD1. Germline CDR1 and CDR2: MNHNY and SVGAGI (reference sequence). This CDR3 has 16 residues. Losses at the gene ends were 4 bases for V and 1 base for J; bases not matched to a gene: 7.

The chain uses TRBV6-5 and TRBJ2-3; unclear D gene. Trimming left V 2 bases short and J 1 base short, with 4 bases between. This CDR3 has 13 amino acids. Germline V gives CDR1 MNHEY, CDR2 SVGAGI. Here the CDR3 reads CASSYGRTDTQYF. The CDR3 region has the DNA TGTGCCAGCAGTTACGGCCGCACAGATACGCAGTATTTT.

The V call is TRBV9, the J call TRBJ2-2, with D possibly being TRBD2 (6 bases). Per the germline V gene, CDR1 is SGDLS and CDR2 is YYNGEE. Trimming left V 0 bases short and J 2 bases short, with 8 bases between. The CDR3 consists of 15 residues. The CDR3 DNA reads as TGTGCCAGCAGCGTAGAGCGGGTTAACACCGGGGAGCTGTTTTTT. Amino acid sequence: CASSVERVNTGELFF. The full variable domain, completed using reference TRBV9 and TRBJ2-2, is DSGVTQTPKHLITATGQRVTLRCSPRSGDLSVYWYQQSLDQGLQFLIQYYNGEERAKGNILERFSAQQFPDLHSELNLSSLELGDSALYFCASSVERVNTGELFFGEGSRLTVL.

This chain uses TRBV5-1 with TRBJ2-7; D is ambiguous. Trimming cost V 0 bases and J 2 bases, with 9 bases left between them. The CDR3 extends over 14 amino acids. CDR1 and CDR2 (germline): SGHRS, YFSETQ. For the CDR3, the DNA is TGCGCCAGCAGCTTGGGCACGTCTACCTACGAGCAGTACTTC. Protein: CASSLGTSTYEQYF.

The chain employs TRBV19 and TRBJ1-2; D may be TRBD1 (5 bases). Germline loops: CDR1 LNHDA, CDR2 SQIVND (reference sequence). Trimming shortened V by 1 base and J by 1 base, and 10 bases separated the two germline ends. There are 15 residues in the CDR3. The CDR3 coding sequence is TGTGCCAGTAGTATAGGACAGCCTCTTAACTATGGCTACACCTTC. Translating gives CASSIGQPLNYGYTF.

Here the CDR3 DNA reads TGTGCCAGCAGCCCAGGCAGGGGGAGCTCCTACGAGCAGTACTTC. Residues: CASSPGRGSSYEQYF. This rearrangement joins TRBV9 to TRBJ2-7; 7 bases are a match to TRBD1. Germline trimming cut 4 bases from V and 0 bases from J; bases unmatched to any gene: 7. CDR3 length: 15 residues. The germline gives CDR1 SGDLS, CDR2 YYNGEE. The complete variable domain, with remaining parts taken from reference TRBV9 and TRBJ2-7, reads DSGVTQTPKHLITATGQRVTLRCSPRSGDLSVYWYQQSLDQGLQFLIQYYNGEERAKGNILERFSAQQFPDLHSELNLSSLELGDSALYFCASSPGRGSSYEQYFGPGTRLTVT.

This clone was picked up one time. The chain is built from TRBV2 and TRBJ1-1, with 7 bases matching TRBD1. The junction had 11 bases not matched to a gene; V was cut back by 6 bases and J by 4 bases. Per the germline V gene, CDR1 is SNHLY and CDR2 is FYNNEI. The CDR3 loop spans 15 amino acids. The DNA of the CDR3 is TGTGCCAGCAGGGGCTTCGTCACAGGGGCCACTGAAGCTTTCTTT. It is translated as CASRGFVTGATEAFF.

The chain carries TRBV6-6 and TRBJ1-1; no clear D gene. V lost 6 bases, J lost 6 bases, and 14 bases lay in between. CDR3 length: 13 amino acids. Germline V lookup: CDR1 MNHNY, CDR2 SVGAGI (reference sequence). The CDR3 DNA reads TGTGCCAGCAGAGCGGCGGGGAGATCTGAAGCTTTCTTT. Translated: CASRAAGRSEAFF.

The chain uses TRBV4-2 and TRBJ1-2; D may be TRBD1 (6 bases). This CDR3 is built from 14 residues. Between the trimmed V and J ends, which lost 0 bases and 8 bases, there was a span of 13 bases. The germline CDR1 and CDR2 sequences are LGHNA and YNFKEQ. The CDR3: CASSQDQGRVGYTF. The DNA of the CDR3 is TGTGCCAGCAGCCAAGATCAGGGGCGCGTAGGCTACACCTTC.

The chain uses TRBV9 and TRBJ2-4; a possible D gene is TRBD1 (5 bases). The germline V and J ends were trimmed by 0 bases and 2 bases, with 15 bases remaining between them. The CDR3 has 17 residues. Germline CDR1 and CDR2: SGDLS and YYNGEE. CDR3 residues: CASSVAEGLGPKNIQYF. CDR3 in DNA: TGTGCCAGCAGCGTAGCTGAAGGGTTGGGGCCCAAAAACATTCAGTACTTC.

The chain couples TRBV12-3 or TRBV12-4 to TRBJ1-2; a weak D match, TRBD1 (6 bases). The CDR3 runs to 13 residues. Trimming cost V 6 bases and J 7 bases, with 15 bases left between them. Here the CDR3 reads CASRLQGKPGYTF. CDR3 nucleotide sequence: TGTGCCAGCAGGCTACAGGGCAAACCTGGCTACACCTTC.

The chain employs TRBV6-4 and TRBJ1-5; 7 positions agree with TRBD1. Germline V gives CDR1 MRHNA, CDR2 SNTAGT. CDR3 length: 13 residues. The V segment lost 6 bases and the J segment 6 bases; nucleotides outside the gene matches: 5. The CDR3 region is CASSPEGAQPQHF. DNA of the CDR3: TGTGCCAGCAGCCCTGAGGGGGCTCAGCCCCAGCATTTT.

As regards this clone: The sample has other DNA sequences that encode this CDR3 too. This chain joins TRBV18 and TRBJ2-1; D is possibly TRBD2 (6 bases). Germline CDR1 KGHSH, CDR2 LQKENI. Trimming cost V 0 bases and J 7 bases, with 7 bases left between them. This CDR3 has 13 amino acids. The CDR3 nucleotides read TGTGCCAGCTCACCACCGGGGAGGAATGAGCAGTTCTTC. Encoded protein: CASSPPGRNEQFF.

This clone was detected only a few times. V is TRBV9 and J is TRBJ1-4; D call uncertain. Germline CDR1 SGDLS, CDR2 YYNGEE. The V and J ends lost 4 bases and 0 bases respectively, with 19 bases between them. The CDR3 is made up of 18 amino acids. This chain's CDR3 is CASSLLEGGLATNEKLFF. CDR3 DNA: TGTGCCAGCAGCTTACTAGAGGGAGGGCTTGCAACTAATGAAAAACTGTTTTTT.

This clone has more than one count but fewer than ten. V and J are TRBV9 and TRBJ2-7; 10 nucleotides line up with TRBD2. The CDR3 runs 15 residues. The germline V gene has CDR1 SGDLS and CDR2 YYNGEE. With V trimmed by 0 bases and J by 6 bases, 6 bases remained unmatched. In nucleotides, the CDR3 is TGTGCCAGCAGCGTAGGGGGACTAGCGCCCGGCGAGCAGTACTTC. The encoded protein is CASSVGGLAPGEQYF.

The chain links TRBV5-6 to TRBJ2-3, with D possibly matching TRBD2 (6 bases). Trimming pared 2 bases from V and 5 bases from J, leaving 15 bases between. The CDR3 is made up of 15 amino acids. CDR1 is SGHDT, CDR2 YYEEEE, per germline. CDR3 in DNA: TGTGCCAGCAGCTTAAGCCTGGGAGGTCAAGATACGCAGTATTTT. This gives the protein CASSLSLGGQDTQYF.

The chain employs TRBV30 and TRBJ2-7; a possible D gene is TRBD1 (5 bases). Germline lookup yields CDR1 GTSNPN and CDR2 SVGIG (reference sequence). The CDR3 length is 13 residues. Trimming left V 3 bases short and J 6 bases short, with 15 bases between. CDR3: CAWRDSRVGEQYF. CDR3 nucleotide sequence: TGTGCCTGGAGAGACAGCAGGGTGGGCGAGCAGTACTTC.

V gene TRBV6-5 combines with J gene TRBJ2-7; 11 bases align to TRBD1. With V trimmed by 8 bases and J by 6 bases, 12 bases remained unmatched. Germline CDR1 MNHEY, CDR2 SVGAGI. This CDR3 spans 15 amino acids. The CDR3: CASREGTGGVREQYF. In nucleotides, the CDR3 is TGTGCCAGCCGCGAGGGGACAGGGGGGGTCCGCGAGCAGTACTTC.

The gene calls are TRBV5-1 and TRBJ1-3; D is perhaps TRBD1 (6 bases). Trimming cost V 4 bases and J 3 bases, with 14 bases left between them. Germline lookup yields CDR1 SGHRS and CDR2 YFSETQ. CDR3 length: 15 residues. The DNA of the CDR3 is TGCGCCAGCAGCACCGAGGGGGGGCTTGGAAACACCATATATTTT. Its translation: CASSTEGGLGNTIYF.

The rearrangement uses TRBV13 and TRBJ2-3; D is unresolved. Germline CDR1 and CDR2: PRHDT and FYEKMQ (reference sequence). V lost 2 bases, J lost 7 bases, and 10 bases lay in between. This CDR3 spans 13 amino acids. The chain's CDR3 is CASSLSPRNTQYF. As DNA, the CDR3 is TGTGCCAGCAGCTTAAGTCCGAGAAATACGCAGTATTTT. Together with reference TRBV13 and TRBJ2-3, the CDR3 gives the full variable domain: AAGVIQSPRHLIKEKRETATLKCYPIPRHDTVYWYQQGPGQDPQFLISFYEKMQSDKGSIPDRFSAQQFSDYHSELNMSSLELGDSALYFCASSLSPRNTQYFGPGTRLTVL.

The J gene is TRBJ2-7, the V gene TRBV9, with a tentative D call TRBD2 (5 bases). CDR3 length: 14 amino acids. V gave up 4 bases and J gave up 1 base, with 12 bases separating them. Looked up from germline, CDR1 is SGDLS and CDR2 is YYNGEE. CDR3 nucleotide sequence: TGTGCCAGCAGCTACGGACTTTCTTCCTACGAGCAGTACTTC. This sequence encodes CASSYGLSSYEQYF. The complete variable domain, with remaining parts taken from reference TRBV9 and TRBJ2-7, reads DSGVTQTPKHLITATGQRVTLRCSPRSGDLSVYWYQQSLDQGLQFLIQYYNGEERAKGNILERFSAQQFPDLHSELNLSSLELGDSALYFCASSYGLSSYEQYFGPGTRLTVT.

This chain joins TRBV7-2 and TRBJ2-7; 9 nucleotides agree with TRBD2. From germline, CDR1 is SGHTA and CDR2 FQGNSA. The J segment lost 2 bases and the V segment lost 4 bases, leaving 6 bases of the junction unmatched. This CDR3 is built from 15 residues. This CDR3 reads CASSSERGATYEQYF. CDR3 DNA: TGTGCCAGCAGCTCCGAGCGGGGGGCTACCTACGAGCAGTACTTC.

The V call is TRBV5-1, the J call TRBJ2-1, with D maybe TRBD2 (5 bases). CDR1 and CDR2 (germline): SGHRS, YFSETQ. Trimming shortened V by 4 bases and J by 10 bases, and 15 bases separated the two germline ends. CDR3 length: 13 amino acids. The CDR3 nucleotides are TGCGCCAGCAGCCCCCGCGGGTGGGCCGAGCAGTTCTTC. Amino acid sequence: CASSPRGWAEQFF.